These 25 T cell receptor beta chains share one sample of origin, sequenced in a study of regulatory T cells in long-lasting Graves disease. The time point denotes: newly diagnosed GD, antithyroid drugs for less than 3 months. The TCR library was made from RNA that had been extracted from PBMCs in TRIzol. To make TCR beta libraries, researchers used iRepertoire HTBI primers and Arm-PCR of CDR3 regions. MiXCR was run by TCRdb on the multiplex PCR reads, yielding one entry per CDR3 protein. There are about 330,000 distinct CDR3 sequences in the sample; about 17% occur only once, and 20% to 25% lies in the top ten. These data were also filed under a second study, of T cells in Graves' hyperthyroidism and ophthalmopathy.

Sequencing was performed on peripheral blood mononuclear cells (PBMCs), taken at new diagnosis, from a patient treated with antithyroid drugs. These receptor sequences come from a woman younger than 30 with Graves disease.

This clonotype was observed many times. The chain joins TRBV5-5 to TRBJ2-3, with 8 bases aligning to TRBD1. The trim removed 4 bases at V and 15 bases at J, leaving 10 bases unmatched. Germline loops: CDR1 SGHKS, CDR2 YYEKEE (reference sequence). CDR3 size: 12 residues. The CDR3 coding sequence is TGTGCCAGCAGCCGGGCAACGGGACAGGCTTATTTT. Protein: CASSRATGQAYF.

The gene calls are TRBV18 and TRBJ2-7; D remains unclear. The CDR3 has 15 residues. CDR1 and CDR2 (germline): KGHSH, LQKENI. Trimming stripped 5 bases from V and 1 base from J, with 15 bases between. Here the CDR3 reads CASSGMDGPSYEQYF. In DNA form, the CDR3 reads TGTGCCAGCTCAGGAATGGACGGACCATCCTACGAGCAGTACTTC.

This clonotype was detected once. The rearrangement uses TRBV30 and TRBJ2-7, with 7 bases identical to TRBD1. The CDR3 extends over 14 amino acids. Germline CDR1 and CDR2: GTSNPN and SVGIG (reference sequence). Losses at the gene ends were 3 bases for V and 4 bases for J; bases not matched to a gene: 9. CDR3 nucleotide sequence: TGTGCCTGGAGACGCTCGGGGACAGATTACGAGCAGTACTTC. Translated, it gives CAWRRSGTDYEQYF. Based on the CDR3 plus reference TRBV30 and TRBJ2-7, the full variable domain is SQTIHQWPATLVQPVGSPLSLECTVEGTSNPNLYWYRQAAGRGLQLLFYSVGIGQISSEVPQNLSASRPQDRQFILSSKKLLLSDSGFYLCAWRRSGTDYEQYFGPGTRLTVT.

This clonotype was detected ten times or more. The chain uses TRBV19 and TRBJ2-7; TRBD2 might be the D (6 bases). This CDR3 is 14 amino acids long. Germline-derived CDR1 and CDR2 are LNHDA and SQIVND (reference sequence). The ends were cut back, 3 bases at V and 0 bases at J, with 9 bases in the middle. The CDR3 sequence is CASSMRESSYEQYF. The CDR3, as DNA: TGTGCCAGTAGTATGCGGGAAAGCTCCTACGAGCAGTACTTC.

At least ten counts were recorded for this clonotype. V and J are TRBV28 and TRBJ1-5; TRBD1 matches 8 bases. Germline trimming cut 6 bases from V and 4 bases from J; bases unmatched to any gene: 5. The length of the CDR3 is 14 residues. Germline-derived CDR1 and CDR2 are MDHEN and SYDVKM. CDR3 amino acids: CASSNRGRNQPQHF. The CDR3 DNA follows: TGTGCCAGCAGCAACAGGGGGAGGAATCAGCCCCAGCATTTT.

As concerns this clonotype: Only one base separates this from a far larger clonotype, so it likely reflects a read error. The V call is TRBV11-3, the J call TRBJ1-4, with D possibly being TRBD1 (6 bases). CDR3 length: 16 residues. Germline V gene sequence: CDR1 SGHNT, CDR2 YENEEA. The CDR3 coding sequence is TGTGGCAGCAGCCCGAGTTGGGCGGACAGTAATGAAAAACTGTTTTTT. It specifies CGSSPSWADSNEKLFF.

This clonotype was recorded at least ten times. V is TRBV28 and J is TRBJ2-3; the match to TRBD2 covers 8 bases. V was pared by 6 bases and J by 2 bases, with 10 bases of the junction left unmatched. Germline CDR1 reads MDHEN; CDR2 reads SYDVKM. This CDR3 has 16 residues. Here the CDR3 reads CASRSFSGAATDTQYF. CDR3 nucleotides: TGTGCCAGCAGGAGCTTTAGCGGGGCGGCCACAGATACGCAGTATTTT.

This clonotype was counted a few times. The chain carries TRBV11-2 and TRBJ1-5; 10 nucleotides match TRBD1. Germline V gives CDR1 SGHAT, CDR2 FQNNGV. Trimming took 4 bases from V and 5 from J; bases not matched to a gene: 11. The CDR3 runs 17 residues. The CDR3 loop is CASSSHTGTGVDQPQHF. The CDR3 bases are TGTGCCAGCAGCTCACACACCGGGACAGGGGTAGATCAGCCCCAGCATTTT.

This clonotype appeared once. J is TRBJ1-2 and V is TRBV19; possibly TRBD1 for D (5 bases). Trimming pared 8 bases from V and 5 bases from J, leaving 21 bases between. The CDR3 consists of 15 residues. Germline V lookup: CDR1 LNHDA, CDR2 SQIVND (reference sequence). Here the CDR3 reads CASAEVDSYWYGYTF. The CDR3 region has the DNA TGTGCCAGTGCAGAGGTCGACAGTTACTGGTATGGCTACACCTTC.

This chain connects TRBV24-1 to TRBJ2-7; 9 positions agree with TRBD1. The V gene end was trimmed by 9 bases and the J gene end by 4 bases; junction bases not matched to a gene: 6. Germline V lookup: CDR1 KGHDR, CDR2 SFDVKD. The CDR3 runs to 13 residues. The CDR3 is CATGGTGRYEQYF. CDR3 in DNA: TGTGCCACCGGGGGGACAGGGCGGTACGAGCAGTACTTC.

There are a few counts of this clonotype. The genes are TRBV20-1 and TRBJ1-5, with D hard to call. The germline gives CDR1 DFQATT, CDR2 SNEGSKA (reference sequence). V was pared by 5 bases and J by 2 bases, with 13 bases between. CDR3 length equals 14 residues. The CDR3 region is CSAEAAGGNQPQHF. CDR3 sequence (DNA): TGCAGTGCTGAGGCGGCCGGGGGCAATCAGCCCCAGCATTTT.

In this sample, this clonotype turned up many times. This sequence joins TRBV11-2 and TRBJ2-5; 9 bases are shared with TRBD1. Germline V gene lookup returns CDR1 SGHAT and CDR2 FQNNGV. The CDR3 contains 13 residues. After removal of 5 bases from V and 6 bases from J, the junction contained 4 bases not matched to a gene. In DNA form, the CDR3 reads TGTGCCAGCAGCCTTGGGACAGGGAAGACCCAGTACTTC. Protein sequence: CASSLGTGKTQYF.

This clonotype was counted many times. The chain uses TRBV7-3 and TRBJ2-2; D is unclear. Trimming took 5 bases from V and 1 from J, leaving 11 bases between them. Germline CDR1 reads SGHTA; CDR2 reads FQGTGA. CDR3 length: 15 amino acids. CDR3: CASSKTDRNTGELFF. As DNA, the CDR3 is TGTGCCAGCAGCAAGACGGATAGGAACACCGGGGAGCTGTTTTTT.

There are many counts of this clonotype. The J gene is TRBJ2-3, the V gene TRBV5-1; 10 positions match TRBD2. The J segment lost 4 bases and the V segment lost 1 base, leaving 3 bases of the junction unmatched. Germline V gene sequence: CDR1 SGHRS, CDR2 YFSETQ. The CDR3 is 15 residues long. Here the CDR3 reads CASSLRGLASDTQYF. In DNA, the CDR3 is TGCGCCAGCAGCTTGAGGGGACTAGCGTCAGATACGCAGTATTTT.

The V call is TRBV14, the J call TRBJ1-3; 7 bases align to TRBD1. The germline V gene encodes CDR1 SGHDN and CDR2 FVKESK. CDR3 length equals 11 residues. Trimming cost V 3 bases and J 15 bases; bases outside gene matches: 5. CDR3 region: CASSHGTVTYF. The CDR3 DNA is TGTGCCAGCAGCCACGGGACAGTGACATATTTT.

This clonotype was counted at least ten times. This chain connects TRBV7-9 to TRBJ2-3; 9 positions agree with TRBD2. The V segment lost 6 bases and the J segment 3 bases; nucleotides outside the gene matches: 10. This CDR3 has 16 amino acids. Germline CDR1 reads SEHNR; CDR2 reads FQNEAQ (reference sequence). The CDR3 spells CASRTRPSGVTDTQYF. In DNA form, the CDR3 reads TGTGCCAGCAGAACGCGCCCTAGCGGGGTTACAGATACGCAGTATTTT.

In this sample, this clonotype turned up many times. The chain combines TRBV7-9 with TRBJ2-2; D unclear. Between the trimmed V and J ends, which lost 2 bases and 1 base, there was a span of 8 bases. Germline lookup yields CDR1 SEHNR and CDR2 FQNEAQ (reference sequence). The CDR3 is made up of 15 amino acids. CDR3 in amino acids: CASSLQPGNTGELFF. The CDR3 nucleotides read TGTGCCAGCAGCTTACAGCCAGGGAACACCGGGGAGCTGTTTTTT.

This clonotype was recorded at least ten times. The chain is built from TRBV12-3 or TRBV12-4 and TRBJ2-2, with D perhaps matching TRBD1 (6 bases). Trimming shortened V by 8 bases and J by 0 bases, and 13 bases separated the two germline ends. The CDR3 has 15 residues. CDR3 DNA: TGTGCCAGCCGCTCAGGGGCATCGAACACCGGGGAGCTGTTTTTT. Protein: CASRSGASNTGELFF.

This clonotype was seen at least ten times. The DNA of the CDR3 is TGTGCCAGCTCACCACTGATTACAGGGGGCACAGATACGCAGTATTTT. This encodes CASSPLITGGTDTQYF. The rearrangement joins TRBV18 to TRBJ2-3; 7 bases are shared with TRBD1. CDR1 is KGHSH and CDR2 is LQKENI in the germline V gene. This CDR3 is built from 16 residues. Germline trimming cut 1 base from V and 1 base from J; bases unmatched to any gene: 5.

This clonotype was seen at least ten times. The CDR3 is CASADPRPGDRNSYEQYF. The CDR3 DNA reads TGTGCCAGCGCAGACCCGAGGCCGGGAGACAGAAATTCCTACGAGCAGTACTTC. This sequence joins TRBV27 and TRBJ2-7; TRBD2 is a possible D gene (6 bases). With 8 bases removed from V and 1 base from J, the gap between germline ends came to 27 bases. The CDR3 sequence is 18 residues long. From germline, CDR1 is MNHEY and CDR2 SMNVEV (reference sequence).

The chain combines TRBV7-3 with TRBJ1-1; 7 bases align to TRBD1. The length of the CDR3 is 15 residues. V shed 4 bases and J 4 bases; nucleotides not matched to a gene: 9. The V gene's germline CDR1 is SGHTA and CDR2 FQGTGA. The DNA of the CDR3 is TGTGCCAGCAGCTCGCCGACAGGGTCGAGCACTGAAGCTTTCTTT. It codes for CASSSPTGSSTEAFF.

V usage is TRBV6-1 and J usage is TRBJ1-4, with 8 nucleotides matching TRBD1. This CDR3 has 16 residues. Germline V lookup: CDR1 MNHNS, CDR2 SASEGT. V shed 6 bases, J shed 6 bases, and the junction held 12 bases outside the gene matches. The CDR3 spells CASSLDLTGDYEKLFF. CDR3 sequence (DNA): TGTGCCAGCAGCCTTGATTTGACAGGGGATTATGAAAAACTGTTTTTT.

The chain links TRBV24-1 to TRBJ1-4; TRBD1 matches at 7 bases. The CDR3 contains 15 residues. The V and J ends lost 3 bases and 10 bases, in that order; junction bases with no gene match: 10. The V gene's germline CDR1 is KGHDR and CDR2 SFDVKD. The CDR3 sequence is CATSDGQASAGKLFF. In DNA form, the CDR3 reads TGTGCCACCAGTGATGGACAGGCCTCGGCGGGAAAACTGTTTTTT.

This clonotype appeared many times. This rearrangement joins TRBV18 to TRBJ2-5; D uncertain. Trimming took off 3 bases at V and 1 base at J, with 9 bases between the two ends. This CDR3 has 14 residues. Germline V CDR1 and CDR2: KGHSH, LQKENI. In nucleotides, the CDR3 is TGTGCCAGCTCACCGCTAGAAGGCCAAGAGACCCAGTACTTC. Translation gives CASSPLEGQETQYF.

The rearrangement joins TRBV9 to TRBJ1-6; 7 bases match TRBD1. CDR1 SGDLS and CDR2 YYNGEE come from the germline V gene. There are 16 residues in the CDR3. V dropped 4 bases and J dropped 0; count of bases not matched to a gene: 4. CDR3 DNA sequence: TGTGCCAGCAGCTCCAGGGGGAGCTCCTATAATTCACCCCTCCACTTT. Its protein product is CASSSRGSSYNSPLHF.